Listed below are T cell receptor beta chains from one sample, sequenced in a study of T cells after yellow fever vaccination. TCRdb re-derived calls from the 5' RACE reads in MiXCR, one entry per CDR3 protein. The sample contains fewer than 450,000 distinct CDR3 sequences, approximately 4% of which appear only once. Sequencing was performed on PBMCs, taken 5 days after the yellow fever booster vaccination. These receptors were obtained from a man aged 18 to 35 who received the YFV17D yellow fever vaccine. Each CDR3 is given with its conserved first and last residue. D genes are given only for firm matches. Part of the rows lack a size; the others show once, few, many or a class for expanded clones.

few	14	TRBV28	NA	TRBJ1-2	TGTGCCAGCAAGAACAGGGCACCTTATTATGGCTACACCTTC	CASKNRAPYYGYTF
many	17	TRBV7-2	TRBD2	TRBJ2-1	TGTGCCAGCAGTTCTAGACTAGCGGGGAGCTCCTACAATGAGCAGTTCTTC	CASSSRLAGSSYNEQFF
NA	14	TRBV6-2/TRBV6-3	TRBD1	TRBJ2-5	TGTGCCAGCACCCTGGGGACAGGTAGAGAGACCCAGTACTTC	CASTLGTGRETQYF
NA	13	TRBV19	TRBD1	TRBJ1-2	TGTGCCAGTAGTCGGACAGGGGGCCTTGGCTACACCTTC	CASSRTGGLGYTF
many	14	TRBV12-3/TRBV12-4	NA	TRBJ2-5	TGTGCCAGCAGCCGAGACTACCCATGGGGGGTCCAGTACTTC	CASSRDYPWGVQYF
many	13	TRBV11-2	NA	TRBJ2-3	TGTGCCAGCAGCTCGCTGGGGGGTGTTACGCAGTATTTT	CASSSLGGVTQYF
few	16	TRBV10-3	TRBD1	TRBJ2-1	TGTGCCATCAGTGCCTCCGGGACAGGGGGCTACAATGAGCAGTTCTTC	CAISASGTGGYNEQFF
few	16	TRBV7-2	NA	TRBJ1-4	TGTGCCAGCAGCCTAGCGGGGCTGGAACGAAATGAAAAACTGTTTTTT	CASSLAGLERNEKLFF
few	14	TRBV18	NA	TRBJ2-1	TGTGCCAGCTCTCTATCTCGAACCTACAATGAGCAGTTCTTC	CASSLSRTYNEQFF
few	13	TRBV20-1	NA	TRBJ2-3	TGCAGTGCCAAACGGGGGATCACAGATACGCAGTATTTT	CSAKRGITDTQYF
few	16	TRBV4-2	TRBD1	TRBJ1-2	TGTGCCAGCAGTAAAAAGATGACAGGGACAGTCGAGGGCTACACCTTC	CASSKKMTGTVEGYTF
many	15	TRBV7-9	TRBD1	TRBJ2-3	TGTGCCAGCAGCTTAGGGACAGGACTCACAGATACGCAGTATTTT	CASSLGTGLTDTQYF
NA	15	TRBV25-1	NA	TRBJ2-7	TGTGCCAGCAGTGAGGGGCCTCCGGGGACCTACGAGCAGTACTTC	CASSEGPPGTYEQYF
many	14	TRBV7-8	NA	TRBJ1-6	TGTGCCAGCAGCTCCCAAGGGGGGAATTCACCCCTCCACTTT	CASSSQGGNSPLHF
NA	16	TRBV7-9	NA	TRBJ1-1	TGTGCCAGCAGCGCGGGTCGGGGGCGGTTGAACACTGAAGCTTTCTTT	CASSAGRGRLNTEAFF
many	14	TRBV5-5	NA	TRBJ2-3	TGTGCCAGCAGCTCTGAGACAGCCCTAGATACGCAGTATTTT	CASSSETALDTQYF
many	13	TRBV27	NA	TRBJ1-2	TGTGCCAGCAGCCTGACGGGAAACTATGGCTACACCTTC	CASSLTGNYGYTF
many	13	TRBV12-3/TRBV12-4	TRBD1	TRBJ2-5	TGTGCCAGCAGCCGCGGACAGGAAGAGACCCAGTACTTC	CASSRGQEETQYF
many	12	TRBV20-1	NA	TRBJ2-7	TGCAGTGCTAGAGGGGGCTCCTACGAGCAGTACTTC	CSARGGSYEQYF
few	13	TRBV11-2	TRBD1	TRBJ1-4	TGTGCCAGCAGCCGGGACAGGAGGGAAAAACTGTTTTTT	CASSRDRREKLFF
few	20	TRBV6-2/TRBV6-3	NA	TRBJ1-6	TGTGCCAGCAGTCCGGGGGCGAATGGGAGACTCAACTCCTATAATTCACCCCTCCACTTT	CASSPGANGRLNSYNSPLHF
NA	13	TRBV18	NA	TRBJ1-4	TGTGCCAGCTCGCAACAGGGATATGAAAAACTGTTTTTT	CASSQQGYEKLFF
few	12	TRBV7-2	NA	TRBJ2-7	TGTGCCAGCAGCTTTTGGGGGCCGGAGCAGTACTTC	CASSFWGPEQYF
few	15	TRBV25-1	NA	TRBJ2-5	TGTGCCAGTAGCCCACGTCTCGCTTTTGTGGAGACCCAGTACTTC	CASSPRLAFVETQYF
NA	15	TRBV6-5	NA	TRBJ1-1	TGTGCCAGCAGCCACGGACAGTTAGGGAACACTGAAGCTTTCTTT	CASSHGQLGNTEAFF
few	13	TRBV20-1	NA	TRBJ1-4	TGCAGTGCTAGGGGGGCAACTAATGAAAAACTGTTTTTT	CSARGATNEKLFF
many	15	TRBV7-2	NA	TRBJ2-3	TGTGCCAGCAGCTTAGAGTGGCACGGGCGAGATACGCAGTATTTT	CASSLEWHGRDTQYF
many	13	TRBV10-3	NA	TRBJ1-3	TGTGCCATCCCTTGGGAGGCGGGAAACACCATATATTTT	CAIPWEAGNTIYF
few	17	TRBV4-2	TRBD2	TRBJ2-1	TGTGCCAGCAGCCAAGACGTAGCGGGGGGCTACTACAATGAGCAGTTCTTC	CASSQDVAGGYYNEQFF
NA	15	TRBV5-1	TRBD1	TRBJ1-6	TGCGCCAGCAGCTTGGGTCCGGGACAGAATTCACCCCTCCACTTT	CASSLGPGQNSPLHF
few	14	TRBV7-9	NA	TRBJ1-4	TGTGCCAGCCTTGGGCATGCAACTAATGAAAAACTGTTTTTT	CASLGHATNEKLFF
many	12	TRBV12-3/TRBV12-4	TRBD1	TRBJ1-4	TGTGCCAGCAACCTTCAGGGGGGAAAACTGTTTTTT	CASNLQGGKLFF
NA	15	TRBV7-2	NA	TRBJ2-5	TGTGCCAGCAGCTTAGAGTGGACTTTGAGGGAGACCCAGTACTTC	CASSLEWTLRETQYF
many	16	TRBV11-2	NA	TRBJ2-3	TGTGCCAGCAACTCAGTCGGGCACCTAAGCACAGATACGCAGTATTTT	CASNSVGHLSTDTQYF
NA	14	TRBV29-1	NA	TRBJ2-3	TGCAGCGCGAACCCAGGACGTCTCTTCTATACGCAGTATTTT	CSANPGRLFYTQYF
many	16	TRBV6-5	NA	TRBJ2-1	TGTGCCAGCAGTGGCCGTGAGCAGCTAGCCTACAATGAGCAGTTCTTC	CASSGREQLAYNEQFF
NA	13	TRBV6-5	NA	TRBJ2-7	TGTGCCAGCAGTTACGGTTATCCCATCGAGCAGTACTTC	CASSYGYPIEQYF
many	14	TRBV5-1	TRBD1	TRBJ1-6	TGCGCCAGCAGCGTTGACAGGGGTCATTCACCCCTCCACTTT	CASSVDRGHSPLHF
NA	17	TRBV6-2/TRBV6-3	NA	TRBJ2-1	TGTGCCAGCAGTTACTCGAAGCAAAGGCGGGGTGAGAGTGAGCAGTTCTTC	CASSYSKQRRGESEQFF
NA	16	TRBV6-1	TRBD1	TRBJ2-3	TGTGCCCCCACCCCCTCCGACAGGGGGAATCCAGATACGCAGTATTTT	CAPTPSDRGNPDTQYF
many	15	TRBV14	NA	TRBJ1-2	TGTGCCAGCAGCCAAGCGCACAATAGTCCCTATGGCTACACCTTC	CASSQAHNSPYGYTF
NA	14	TRBV10-3	NA	TRBJ1-1	TGTGCCCACTCGGAGGGAGGTACGAACACTGAAGCTTTCTTT	CAHSEGGTNTEAFF
many	12	TRBV29-1	NA	TRBJ2-1	TGCAGCGCGAAGAGAAGGAGCAATGAGCAGTTCTTC	CSAKRRSNEQFF
few	15	TRBV5-1	TRBD1	TRBJ2-5	TGCGCCAGCAGCGATGAGGACAGGGCAGTCGAGACCCAGTACTTC	CASSDEDRAVETQYF
many	11	TRBV29-1	NA	TRBJ1-3	TGCAGCGTACGGGGAGGAAACACCATATATTTT	CSVRGGNTIYF
many	14	TRBV20-1	TRBD1	TRBJ1-2	TGCAGTGCTAGAGTTAATCAGGGGGATGTAGGCTACACCTTC	CSARVNQGDVGYTF
few	16	TRBV6-1	NA	TRBJ1-5	TGTGCCAGCCGGGGACATGAGGGGTATAGCAATCAGCCCCAGCATTTT	CASRGHEGYSNQPQHF
few	14	TRBV18	NA	TRBJ1-6	TGTGCCAGCTCACCTGGGACGGGGACTTCACCCCTCCACTTT	CASSPGTGTSPLHF
many	13	TRBV2	NA	TRBJ1-2	TGTGCCAGCAGTGAAGCGCTTTTACGGGGCTACACCTTC	CASSEALLRGYTF
few	13	TRBV12-3/TRBV12-4	NA	TRBJ2-3	TGTGCCAGCAGCCCCTCCGTAGCAGATACGCAGTATTTT	CASSPSVADTQYF